The next 21 T cell receptor beta chains were all read from a single sample in a study of neoadjuvant anti-PD-1 for oral cavity cancer. Libraries were prepared by immunoSEQ multiplex PCR; TCRdb keeps only in-frame clonotypes and omits some of them. Of some 15,000 clones listed, over 55% are singletons. Time point here: after neoadjuvant nivolumab, at surgical resection. This sample comprised PBMCs, obtained after nivolumab (anti-PD-1) treatment. These receptor sequences come from a person between 40 and 85 years old with oral cavity squamous cell carcinoma.

The V and J genes are TRBV7-2 and TRBJ2-3; D remains ambiguous. This CDR3 is 13 amino acids long. Germline V gene data show CDR1 as SGHTA and CDR2 as FQGNSA. Trimming stripped 4 bases from V and 1 base from J, with 6 bases between. CDR3 DNA sequence: TGTGCCAGCAGCTACACACGCACAGATACGCAGTATTTT. Translation gives CASSYTRTDTQYF.

Notes on this clone: The junction and the germline gene differ at one end; a read error may be behind it. The chain carries TRBV13 and TRBJ1-3; D uncertain. The CDR3 loop spans 13 amino acids. Germline CDR1 is PRHDT and CDR2 is FYEKMQ (reference sequence). CDR3 DNA sequence: TGTGCCAGCAGCTTAGGCCAGTTGACCGGGAGGAATTTT. Protein sequence: CASSLGQLTGRNF.

The chain employs TRBV29-1 and TRBJ1-2; a weak D match, TRBD1 (6 bases). The CDR3 runs to 13 residues. Germline CDR1 reads SQVTM; CDR2 reads ANQGSEA. V lost 0 bases and J lost 11, with 16 bases in between. CDR3 in DNA: TGCAGCGTTGAAGATCGGGGGGCCGACGATTACACCTTC. It yields the protein CSVEDRGADDYTF.

This clone was found a few times. The rearrangement joins TRBV30 to TRBJ1-2; maybe TRBD1 (5 bases). There are 12 residues in the CDR3. Germline lookup yields CDR1 GTSNPN and CDR2 SVGIG (reference sequence). Deletions cut 3 bases from V and 7 bases from J, with 12 bases between. CDR3 loop: CAWRGTWGGYTF. Written as DNA, the CDR3 is TGTGCCTGGAGAGGGACGTGGGGTGGCTACACCTTC.

This clone was observed a single time. The gene calls are TRBV7-2 and TRBJ2-5; D may be TRBD1 (6 bases). Germline V gene sequence: CDR1 SGHTA, CDR2 FQGNSA. The CDR3 contains 13 residues. Trimming took 10 bases from V and 0 from J, leaving 12 bases between them. Here the CDR3 DNA reads TGTGCCACCCAAGGGGGAAACCAAGAGACCCAGTACTTC. This sequence encodes CATQGGNQETQYF.

This chain connects TRBV6-1 to TRBJ2-5; 8 bases map to TRBD2. There are 16 residues in the CDR3. Germline CDR1 is MNHNS and CDR2 is SASEGT. Germline trimming cut 3 bases from V and 2 bases from J; bases unmatched to any gene: 8. The CDR3 bases are TGTGCCAGCAGTGACAGGGGACTAGTGGGACAAGAGACCCAGTACTTC. This gives the protein CASSDRGLVGQETQYF.

The chain couples TRBV6-5 to TRBJ2-7, with 8 positions matching TRBD2. J gave up 3 bases and V 7 bases, and 5 bases lay outside the gene matches. Germline V gene sequence: CDR1 MNHEY, CDR2 SVGAGI. This CDR3 has 13 residues. CDR3 DNA sequence: TGTGCCAGCACCTCGGGGGGGAGCTACGAGCAGTACTTC. This gives the protein CASTSGGSYEQYF.

J is TRBJ2-5 and V is TRBV5-8; 7 bases agree with TRBD2. V shed 0 bases and J 2 bases; nucleotides not matched to a gene: 1. In germline, CDR1 is SGHTS, CDR2 YDEGEE. This CDR3 has 14 amino acids. CDR3 bases: TGTGCCAGCAGCTTGGCCGGGGGGCAAGAGACCCAGTACTTC. The encoded protein is CASSLAGGQETQYF.

The CDR3 spells CASSLAGGGTQYF. In DNA form, the CDR3 reads TGCGCCAGCAGCTTGGCTGGCGGAGGGACCCAGTACTTC. The chain is built from TRBV5-1 and TRBJ2-5, with TRBD2 as a possible D gene (5 bases). The CDR3 is 13 amino acids. The germline V and J ends were trimmed by 0 bases and 7 bases, with 10 bases remaining between them. The germline CDR1 and CDR2 sequences are SGHRS and YFSETQ.

This clone has only a few counts. The J gene is TRBJ1-5, the V gene TRBV19; 11 nucleotides line up with TRBD1. In germline, CDR1 is LNHDA, CDR2 SQIVND (reference sequence). V shed 3 bases and J 0 bases; nucleotides not matched to a gene: 7. This CDR3 is 18 amino acids long. CDR3 nucleotide sequence: TGTGCCAGTAGTATCCGGGACAGGGGGGGGTTTAGCAATCAGCCCCAGCATTTT. Encoded protein: CASSIRDRGGFSNQPQHF.

The chain couples TRBV30 to TRBJ2-2, with 14 bases matching TRBD2. Trimming at V came to 3 bases and at J to 5 bases, leaving 5 bases not matched to a gene. There are 16 residues in the CDR3. Germline V gives CDR1 GTSNPN, CDR2 SVGIG (reference sequence). CDR3 sequence reads: CAWSRGLAGVTGELFF. The CDR3 nucleotides read TGTGCCTGGAGCCGGGGACTAGCGGGGGTGACCGGGGAGCTGTTTTTT.

In this sample, this clone turned up once. The J gene is TRBJ2-7, the V gene TRBV6-5, with 10 bases that match TRBD1. The V gene's germline CDR1 is MNHEY and CDR2 SVGAGI. Trimming removed 6 bases from V and 3 bases from J; junction bases left unmatched: 8. The CDR3 extends over 15 amino acids. As DNA, the CDR3 is TGTGCCAGCAGAGACAGGGGGCCCTGGGTCTACGAGCAGTACTTC. Its protein is CASRDRGPWVYEQYF.

The chain carries TRBV2 and TRBJ2-7; 11 nucleotides match TRBD2. J was trimmed by 5 bases and V by 3 bases; bases with no gene match: 3. CDR1 is SNHLY and CDR2 is FYNNEI in the germline V gene. The CDR3 length is 14 residues. The CDR3 reads CASSETSGKDEQYF. The CDR3 bases are TGTGCCAGCAGTGAGACTAGCGGGAAAGACGAGCAGTACTTC. Looking up the rest from reference TRBV2 and TRBJ2-7 gives the full variable domain: EPEVTQTPSHQVTQMGQEVILRCVPISNHLYFYWYRQILGQKVEFLVSFYNNEISEKSEIFDDQFSVERPDGSNFTLKIRSTKLEDSAMYFCASSETSGKDEQYFGPGTRLTVT.

The rearrangement links TRBV7-2 to TRBJ2-3, with 15 positions matching TRBD2. Germline CDR1 and CDR2: SGHTA and FQGNSA. The CDR3 loop spans 16 amino acids. With 0 bases clipped from V and 6 bases from J, the junction kept 1 base outside the gene matches. The CDR3 loop is CASSLAGTSGRDTQYF. CDR3 in DNA: TGTGCCAGCAGCTTAGCCGGGACTAGCGGGAGGGATACGCAGTATTTT.

The CDR3 nucleotides are TGTGCCTGGAGTGTATTGGGACCTGGGGGCTACACCTTC. It codes for CAWSVLGPGGYTF. The rearrangement links TRBV30 to TRBJ1-2, with D possibly being TRBD1 (5 bases). V shed 0 bases and J shed 8 bases, with 13 bases lying between them. CDR1 and CDR2 (germline): GTSNPN, SVGIG (reference sequence). CDR3 length: 13 residues.

The gene calls are TRBV9 and TRBJ2-7, with a possible D match to TRBD1 (5 bases). The CDR3 covers 14 residues. Trimming removed 0 bases at V and 2 bases at J, with 9 bases between. The germline V gene encodes CDR1 SGDLS and CDR2 YYNGEE. The CDR3 here is CASSVGGAPYEQYF. CDR3 DNA sequence: TGTGCCAGCAGCGTAGGGGGCGCCCCCTACGAGCAGTACTTC.

This chain uses TRBV7-2 with TRBJ2-7; D uncertain. Germline CDR1 SGHTA, CDR2 FQGNSA. Trimming shortened V by 1 base and J by 2 bases, and 12 bases separated the two germline ends. CDR3 size: 15 residues. In DNA form, the CDR3 reads TGTGCCAGCAGCTTAGGAGAGTCAGATACCTACGAGCAGTACTTC. Its protein is CASSLGESDTYEQYF.

The chain combines TRBV7-9 with TRBJ2-7, with D possibly being TRBD1 or TRBD2 (5 bases each). The CDR3 contains 12 residues. Germline CDR1 SEHNR, CDR2 FQNEAQ (reference sequence). V was pared by 6 bases and J by 7 bases, with 13 bases between. This chain's CDR3 is CASSTSRGEQYF. The CDR3 DNA follows: TGTGCCAGCAGTACATCGAGGGGAGAGCAGTACTTC. The entire variable domain, with the rest obtained from reference TRBV7-9 and TRBJ2-7, is as follows: DTGVSQNPRHKITKRGQNVTFRCDPISEHNRLYWYRQTLGQGPEFLTYFQNEAQLEKSRLLSDRFSAERPKGSFSTLEIQRTEQGDSAMYLCASSTSRGEQYFGPGTRLTVT.

In its sample, this clone was seen a few times. The CDR3 DNA sequence: TGTGCCAGCAGTTACGGACCTACCGGGGAGCTGTTTTTT. Protein sequence: CASSYGPTGELFF. The genes are TRBV6-6 and TRBJ2-2; no definite D call. V was pared by 2 bases and J by 5 bases, with 6 bases between. There are 13 residues in the CDR3. Looked up from germline, CDR1 is MNHNY and CDR2 is SVGAGI (reference sequence).

The V gene is TRBV25-1, the J gene TRBJ2-5; the D gene is possibly TRBD1 (6 bases). V dropped 7 bases and J dropped 4 bases, with 10 bases sitting between them. This CDR3 has 12 amino acids. CDR1 MGHDK and CDR2 SYGVNS come from the germline V gene. CDR3 nucleotides: TGTGCCAGCACCCCACAGGGAGAGACCCAGTACTTC. Encoded protein: CASTPQGETQYF.

The rearrangement uses TRBV6-1 and TRBJ2-7; possibly TRBD1 for D (6 bases). V lost 7 bases and J lost 2, with 15 bases in between. The germline V gene encodes CDR1 MNHNS and CDR2 SASEGT. The CDR3 contains 14 residues. For the CDR3, the DNA is TGTGCCAGCAAGGGGGTGGCTGAGACCTACGAGCAGTACTTC. It codes for CASKGVAETYEQYF.